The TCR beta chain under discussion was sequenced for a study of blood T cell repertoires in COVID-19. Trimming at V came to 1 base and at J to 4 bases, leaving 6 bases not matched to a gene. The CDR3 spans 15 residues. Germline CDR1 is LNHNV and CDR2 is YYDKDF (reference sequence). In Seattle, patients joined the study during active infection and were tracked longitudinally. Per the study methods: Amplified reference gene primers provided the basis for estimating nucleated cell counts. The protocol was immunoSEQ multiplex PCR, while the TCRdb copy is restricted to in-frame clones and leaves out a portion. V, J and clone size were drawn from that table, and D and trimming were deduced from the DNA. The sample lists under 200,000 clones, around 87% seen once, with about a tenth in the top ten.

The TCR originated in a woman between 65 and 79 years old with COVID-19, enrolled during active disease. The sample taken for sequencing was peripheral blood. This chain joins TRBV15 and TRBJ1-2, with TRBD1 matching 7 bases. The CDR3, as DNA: TGTGCCACCAGCAGAGGGACAGGCGACCTCTATGGCTACACCTTC. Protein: CATSRGTGDLYGYTF.